The 22 T cell receptor beta chains below come from one sample, sequenced in a study of PD-L1 blockade in urothelial cancer. The time point denotes: peripheral blood 6 weeks after treatment start. The repertoire was sequenced with immunoSEQ multiplex PCR; TCRdb's copy has only in-frame clones and lacks some. The sample has 35,000 to 55,000 clones, around 82% seen once. The specimen comprised PBMCs, sampled around atezolizumab (anti-PD-L1) treatment. The receptors were gathered from a man in his sixties with urothelial cancer.

The V call is TRBV4-3, the J call TRBJ2-7; no definite D call. V was pared by 1 base and J by 2 bases, with 15 bases between. Looked up from germline, CDR1 is LGHNA and CDR2 is YSLEER. The CDR3 is made up of 16 amino acids. The DNA of the CDR3 is TGCGCCAGCAGCCAAGCGCGGAGCGACTCGACCTACGAGCAGTACTTC. It specifies CASSQARSDSTYEQYF.

This clone has just a few counts. The rearrangement links TRBV2 to TRBJ2-2, with D hard to call. Germline CDR1 is SNHLY and CDR2 is FYNNEI. The CDR3 has 13 residues. V dropped 5 bases and J dropped 5 bases, with 9 bases sitting between them. CDR3 in DNA: TGTGCCAGCAGTTCCCAAATGACCGGGGAGCTGTTTTTT. Amino acid sequence: CASSSQMTGELFF.

CDR3 loop: CASSSRGLAGGCEQYF. The CDR3 DNA reads as TGTGCCAGTAGTAGCCGGGGACTAGCGGGGGGGTGTGAGCAGTACTTC. The gene calls are TRBV19 and TRBJ2-7, with TRBD2 matching over 16 bases. From germline, CDR1 is LNHDA and CDR2 SQIVND (reference sequence). After removal of 4 bases from V and 7 bases from J, the junction contained 7 bases not matched to a gene. The CDR3 sequence is 16 residues long. Looking up the rest from reference TRBV19 and TRBJ2-7 gives the full variable domain: DGGITQSPKYLFRKEGQNVTLSCEQNLNHDAMYWYRQDPGQGLRLIYYSQIVNDFQKGDIAEGYSVSREKKESFPLTVTSAQKNPTAFYLCASSSRGLAGGCEQYFGPGTRLTVT.

The J gene is TRBJ1-5, the V gene TRBV2; TRBD1 might be the D (6 bases). The V gene lost 7 bases and the J gene lost 5 bases, with 18 bases spanning the gap. CDR3 length: 15 residues. Germline V gives CDR1 SNHLY, CDR2 FYNNEI. The CDR3 DNA reads as TGTGCCAGCAAGGAACGGACAGACCTGGATCAGCCCCAGCATTTT. Translating gives CASKERTDLDQPQHF.

This clone was picked up one time. This rearrangement joins TRBV7-8 to TRBJ1-1; no definite D call. Germline loops: CDR1 SGHVS, CDR2 FQNEAQ. V gave up 1 base and J gave up 6 bases, with 18 bases separating them. There are 16 residues in the CDR3. The CDR3 bases are TGTGCCAGCAGCTTAGGCGATCGACCCGGAGCTCCTGAAGCTTTCTTT. It is translated as CASSLGDRPGAPEAFF.

This rearrangement joins TRBV7-8 to TRBJ2-1, with 12 bases lining up with TRBD2. V shed 4 bases, J shed 10 bases, and the junction held 11 bases outside the gene matches. The CDR3 is 16 residues long. Germline values: CDR1 SGHVS, CDR2 FQNEAQ. The CDR3 protein is CASSSFLAGGGEEQFF. DNA of the CDR3: TGTGCCAGCAGCTCTTTCCTAGCGGGAGGGGGAGAGGAGCAGTTCTTC.

The V and J genes are TRBV5-1 and TRBJ2-1, with 13 bases matching TRBD2. This CDR3 is built from 16 residues. J was trimmed by 5 bases and V by 1 base; bases with no gene match: 3. CDR1 is SGHRS, CDR2 YFSETQ, per germline. The CDR3 DNA reads TGCGCCAGCAGCTTGACTAGCGGGAGGGCCAACAATGAGCAGTTCTTC. This encodes CASSLTSGRANNEQFF.

The genes are TRBV4-2 and TRBJ1-2; 8 bases are a match to TRBD1. The trim removed 0 bases at V and 2 bases at J, leaving 2 bases unmatched. The CDR3 is 15 amino acids. From germline, CDR1 is LGHNA and CDR2 YNFKEQ. DNA of the CDR3: TGTGCCAGCAGCCAAGATGCAGGGGGCAACTATGGCTACACCTTC. Its protein is CASSQDAGGNYGYTF.

This clone has a single count. J is TRBJ1-5 and V is TRBV19, with D uncertain. V dropped 2 bases and J dropped 1 base, with 9 bases sitting between them. The CDR3 consists of 15 residues. The V gene's germline CDR1 is LNHDA and CDR2 SQIVND (reference sequence). The CDR3 sequence is CASSILWASNQPQHF. The CDR3 nucleotides are TGTGCCAGTAGTATACTTTGGGCGAGCAATCAGCCCCAGCATTTT.

The V gene is TRBV29-1, the J gene TRBJ2-6; D remains unclear. This CDR3 has 13 amino acids. V lost 5 bases, J lost 2 bases, and 7 bases lay in between. Looked up from germline, CDR1 is SQVTM and CDR2 is ANQGSEA. The CDR3 nucleotides are TGCAGCGTTCTACAGCCTGGGGCCAACGTCCTGACTTTC. Its translation: CSVLQPGANVLTF.

The chain employs TRBV23-1 and TRBJ2-2, with D possibly being TRBD2 (5 bases). TRBV23-1 is labeled an ORF, and its function is uncertain. The CDR3 contains 14 residues. V lost 0 bases and J lost 4, with 6 bases in between. Here the CDR3 reads CASSQSAGTGELFF. As DNA, the CDR3 is TGCGCCAGCAGTCAATCGGCGGGCACCGGGGAGCTGTTTTTT.

As to this clone: A much larger clone is a single base away; this may be a read error. The same CDR3 arises from other DNA sequences in this sample as well. The chain links TRBV5-1 to TRBJ1-3, with a weak D call TRBD1 (5 bases). This CDR3 comprises 14 residues. V was pared by 1 base and J by 2 bases, with 7 bases between. Germline V CDR1 and CDR2: SGHRS, YFSETQ. CDR3 nucleotide sequence: TGCGCCAGCAGCTTGTCAGGGACTGGAAACACCATATATTTT. Translated, it gives CASSLSGTGNTIYF.

This chain joins TRBV19 and TRBJ1-1, with 8 bases identical to TRBD1. Germline V CDR1 and CDR2: LNHDA, SQIVND (reference sequence). With 3 bases clipped from V and 0 bases from J, the junction kept 0 bases outside the gene matches. The CDR3 is 14 amino acids. The CDR3 coding sequence is TGTGCCAGTAGTATGACAGGGGTGAACACTGAAGCTTTCTTT. It yields the protein CASSMTGVNTEAFF.

V and J are TRBV30 and TRBJ1-4, with 7 bases matching TRBD1. After removal of 3 bases from V and 13 bases from J, the junction contained 5 bases not matched to a gene. The germline CDR1 and CDR2 sequences are GTSNPN and SVGIG (reference sequence). The CDR3 runs 11 residues. Written as DNA, the CDR3 is TGTGCCTGGAGGCGGACAGGAGGACTGTTTTTT. It yields the protein CAWRRTGGLFF.

This clone was recorded only once. The chain joins TRBV28 to TRBJ2-1; maybe TRBD1 (5 bases). CDR3 size: 11 residues. CDR1 and CDR2 from the germline V gene are MDHEN and SYDVKM. Trimming pared 10 bases from V and 9 bases from J, leaving 13 bases between. Here the CDR3 DNA reads TGTGCCACCAAAGGGGCTTTTGAGCAGTTCTTC. It is translated as CATKGAFEQFF.

The chain recombines TRBV5-6 with TRBJ1-2, with TRBD1 matching 9 bases. The germline gives CDR1 SGHDT, CDR2 YYEEEE. The V segment lost 1 base and the J segment 4 bases; nucleotides outside the gene matches: 8. There are 16 residues in the CDR3. CDR3 loop: CASSLTSGDRAYGYTF. CDR3 coding DNA: TGTGCCAGCAGCTTGACCTCCGGGGACAGGGCCTATGGCTACACCTTC.

This rearrangement joins TRBV19 to TRBJ2-5, with TRBD1 matching over 9 bases. This CDR3 has 16 amino acids. Germline V gene sequence: CDR1 LNHDA, CDR2 SQIVND (reference sequence). J lost 4 bases, V lost 3 bases, and 9 bases had no gene match. The CDR3 DNA follows: TGTGCCAGTAGTATCGACGGACAGGGGTGGGGAGAGACCCAGTACTTC. The encoded protein is CASSIDGQGWGETQYF.

CDR3 protein: CASSFGRELFF. The CDR3 DNA follows: TGTGCCAGCAGCTTTGGCCGGGAGCTGTTTTTT. The rearrangement joins TRBV7-9 to TRBJ2-2; D is undetermined. Germline-derived CDR1 and CDR2 are SEHNR and FQNEAQ (reference sequence). The CDR3 has 11 amino acids. V was cut by 3 bases and J by 9 bases, with 5 bases left in between.

This clone was detected only a few times. The genes are TRBV5-6 and TRBJ1-4; TRBD1 agrees at 11 bases. CDR1 is SGHDT, CDR2 YYEEEE, per germline. The CDR3 loop spans 14 amino acids. V shed 5 bases and J 7 bases; nucleotides not matched to a gene: 4. The CDR3, as DNA: TGTGCCAGCAGGCGGACAGGGGGCGGTGAAAAACTGTTTTTT. It specifies CASRRTGGGEKLFF.

CDR3 sequence: CASRGKGQGNGYTF. Written as DNA, the CDR3 is TGTGCCAGCAGAGGCAAGGGACAGGGGAATGGCTACACCTTC. V gene TRBV6-4 combines with J gene TRBJ1-2, with TRBD1 matching over 10 bases. Losses at the gene ends were 6 bases for V and 6 bases for J; bases not matched to a gene: 7. The CDR3 loop spans 14 amino acids. The germline CDR1 and CDR2 sequences are MRHNA and SNTAGT.

The chain has TRBV6-5 and TRBJ1-2, with TRBD1 matching 8 bases. Trimming removed 6 bases from V and 14 bases from J; junction bases left unmatched: 14. The V gene's germline CDR1 is MNHEY and CDR2 SVGAGI. This CDR3 contains 13 residues. The CDR3 DNA reads TGTGCCAGCAGACGTCCGGGACAGGAATCTACAACCTTC. This codes for CASRRPGQESTTF.

The chain links TRBV6-6 to TRBJ2-5; 9 nucleotides agree with TRBD2. Germline V lookup: CDR1 MNHNY, CDR2 SVGAGI (reference sequence). The CDR3 spans 16 residues. V was clipped by 6 bases and J by 4 bases; unmatched bases: 12. The CDR3 here is CASRTSHLAGRETQYF. DNA for the CDR3: TGTGCCAGCAGGACGTCCCATCTAGCGGGGCGAGAGACCCAGTACTTC.